The 12 T cell receptor beta chains listed next were all sequenced from one sample in a study of monozygotic twins with inflammatory bowel disease. From the 5' RACE reads, TCRdb lists one entry per CDR3 protein and no DNA. This sample's table has over 150,000 distinct CDR3 sequences. Specimen: blood. These receptor sequences come from a human donor with ulcerative colitis or Crohn's disease, or a healthy co-twin of an affected twin (not recorded which).

The CDR3 sequence is CASSEVRNTIYF. J is TRBJ1-3 and V is TRBV6-1. This CDR3 is built from 12 residues. In germline, CDR1 is MNHNS, CDR2 SASEGT.

The rearrangement joins TRBV28 to TRBJ2-7; without DNA, the TCRdb call of TRBD1 cannot be checked. The germline V gene encodes CDR1 MDHEN and CDR2 SYDVKM. The CDR3 spans 15 residues. The chain's CDR3 is CASSLRGTGILEQYF.

The chain uses TRBV7-7 and TRBJ2-2. The CDR3 is made up of 13 amino acids. Germline CDR1 SSHAT, CDR2 FNYEAQ (reference sequence). CDR3 sequence: CASSPRTDGELFF. The full variable domain, rest sourced from reference TRBV7-7 and TRBJ2-2, is GAGVSQSPRYKVTKRGQDVTLRCDPISSHATLYWYQQALGQGPEFLTYFNYEAQPDKSGLPSDRFSAERPEGSISTLTIQRTEQRDSAMYRCASSPRTDGELFFGEGSRLTVL.

The V call is TRBV20-1, the J call TRBJ2-7; TCRdb's D call of TRBD1 is untestable without DNA. The length of the CDR3 is 12 residues. Per germline, CDR1 DFQATT and CDR2 SNEGSKA (reference sequence). The CDR3 reads CSAQGAGDEQYF.

The chain joins TRBV6-1 to TRBJ2-4; the D gene TCRdb calls, TRBD1, cannot be checked with no DNA. Germline CDR1 reads MNHNS; CDR2 reads SASEGT. This CDR3 region has 19 residues. The CDR3 loop reads CASSAPFSPGQVAKNIQYF.

The J gene is TRBJ1-2, the V gene TRBV24-1; TCRdb designates TRBD1, a call that cannot be tested without DNA. Germline V lookup: CDR1 KGHDR, CDR2 SFDVKD. The length of the CDR3 is 15 residues. CDR3 residues: CATSETVQGIYGYTF.

The chain uses TRBV4-3 and TRBJ1-1; the D gene TCRdb calls, TRBD1, cannot be checked with no DNA. Looked up from germline, CDR1 is LGHNA and CDR2 is YSLEER. The CDR3 spans 14 residues. The chain's CDR3 is CASSQGEQVAEAFF.

This sequence joins TRBV4-1 and TRBJ2-5; the TCRdb call, TRBD1, lacks DNA for checking. CDR3 length: 13 amino acids. CDR1 is MGHRA and CDR2 is YSYEKL in the germline V gene. The CDR3 reads CASSQVTAETQYF.

The gene calls are TRBV5-1 and TRBJ1-4; with no DNA, the TCRdb D assignment of TRBD1 cannot be verified. The germline V gene has CDR1 SGHRS and CDR2 YFSETQ. CDR3 length: 15 residues. This chain's CDR3 is CASSGTDRDNEKLFF.

The gene calls are TRBV5-1 and TRBJ1-3. Germline CDR1 and CDR2: SGHRS and YFSETQ. This CDR3 has 16 amino acids. The chain's CDR3 is CASSLWGMGSGNTIYF.

The rearrangement joins TRBV27 to TRBJ1-5. The CDR3 sequence is 18 residues long. Germline values: CDR1 MNHEY, CDR2 SMNVEV (reference sequence). CDR3 residues: CASSLEGSLGYSNQPQHF.

The CDR3 here is CASSLSTSGSRETQYF. The rearrangement links TRBV4-1 to TRBJ2-5; TCRdb lists TRBD2, though no DNA is available to test this call. The CDR3 is made up of 16 amino acids. Germline loops: CDR1 MGHRA, CDR2 YSYEKL.